One sample yielded the 14 T cell receptor beta chains listed below, sequenced in a study of blood T cells in healthy people across ages. Then a second PCR, running roughly 6 to 11 cycles, was carried out with a sample-barcoded 5' primer and a J-beta primer mix. TCRdb reprocessed the 5' RACE reads via MiXCR and lists one record per CDR3 protein. Here the sample spans some 1.8 million distinct CDR3 sequences, 30% to 40% being singletons. The sample taken for sequencing was blood. These receptors originate from a human donor in good health.

This clonotype showed up just a few times. In DNA form, the CDR3 reads TGTGCCAGCAGTGCAGACGGGGTACGGGGCTACACCTTC. Its translation is CASSADGVRGYTF. V and J are TRBV6-1 and TRBJ1-2, with D unresolved. Trimming removed 4 bases at V and 8 bases at J, with 14 bases between. Germline assignment: CDR1 MNHNS and CDR2 SASEGT. The CDR3 is 13 residues long.

The chain is built from TRBV5-1 and TRBJ1-2; the D gene is possibly TRBD1 (5 bases). The V and J ends lost 4 bases and 6 bases respectively, with 10 bases between them. Germline values: CDR1 SGHRS, CDR2 YFSETQ. The CDR3 covers 12 residues. The CDR3 region has the DNA TGCGCCAGCAGCACGGGACTGCATGGCTACACCTTC. Protein product: CASSTGLHGYTF.

This clonotype was detected only a few times. J is TRBJ2-7 and V is TRBV29-1; D not certain. V lost 6 bases to trimming and J lost 2 bases, with 8 bases between them. The CDR3 totals 11 residues. Germline loops: CDR1 SQVTM, CDR2 ANQGSEA. CDR3 loop: CSVRLTYEQYF. The CDR3 DNA is TGCAGCGTAAGACTGACCTACGAGCAGTACTTC.

This clonotype was counted a few times. The rearrangement uses TRBV2 and TRBJ1-4; D remains ambiguous. CDR1 is SNHLY and CDR2 is FYNNEI in the germline V gene. This CDR3 comprises 14 residues. Trimming took off 4 bases at V and 2 bases at J, with 8 bases between the two ends. The DNA for the CDR3 is TGTGCCAGCAGTGGGCTCTCGACTAATGAAAAACTGTTTTTT. It yields the protein CASSGLSTNEKLFF.

This clonotype was counted between two and nine times. For the CDR3, the DNA is TGTGCCAGCAGCGCAGGCTTCTACTCCTACGAGCAGTACTTC. It codes for CASSAGFYSYEQYF. The gene calls are TRBV9 and TRBJ2-7; no clear D gene. The V end lost 3 bases, the J end lost 0 bases, and 10 bases lay between the germline ends. Germline V lookup: CDR1 SGDLS, CDR2 YYNGEE. This CDR3 is built from 14 residues.

The gene calls are TRBV20-1 and TRBJ2-1, with 9 positions matching TRBD1. The junction had 11 bases not matched to a gene; V was cut back by 5 bases and J by 0 bases. There are 17 residues in the CDR3. Germline V gene sequence: CDR1 DFQATT, CDR2 SNEGSKA (reference sequence). The CDR3 nucleotides read TGCAGTGCTCCCGGGACAGGGCTCCTTTACTCCTACAATGAGCAGTTCTTC. Its translation: CSAPGTGLLYSYNEQFF.

Only a few counts were recorded for this clonotype. The chain recombines TRBV5-6 with TRBJ2-7, with no clear D. With 2 bases removed from V and 3 bases from J, the gap between germline ends came to 12 bases. CDR1 and CDR2 (germline): SGHDT, YYEEEE. The CDR3 is 14 residues long. The CDR3 bases are TGTGCCAGCAGCTTTGGGCTACAGAACTACGAGCAGTACTTC. Translated: CASSFGLQNYEQYF.

Regarding this clonotype: The junction departs from germline at one end; a sequencing error may be responsible. This chain links TRBV7-9 with TRBJ2-3, with TRBD2 as a possible D gene (5 bases). This CDR3 has 15 residues. The germline CDR1 and CDR2 sequences are SEHNR and FQNEAQ (reference sequence). CDR3 region: CASSYGLFETDTRYF. The DNA for the CDR3 is TGTGCCAGCAGCTACGGACTCTTTGAAACAGATACGCGGTATTTT. Based on the CDR3 plus reference TRBV7-9 and TRBJ2-3, the full variable domain is DTGVSQNPRHKITKRGQNVTFRCDPISEHNRLYWYRQTLGQGPEFLTYFQNEAQLEKSRLLSDRFSAERPKGSFSTLEIQRTEQGDSAMYLCASSYGLFETDTRYFGPGTRLTVL.

This clonotype was observed a handful of times. The chain couples TRBV20-1 to TRBJ1-2; tentatively, D is TRBD1 (6 bases). CDR3 length: 14 amino acids. Trimming shortened V by 6 bases and J by 1 base, and 15 bases separated the two germline ends. Looked up from germline, CDR1 is DFQATT and CDR2 is SNEGSKA (reference sequence). The CDR3 loop is CSAILTGLNYGYTF. For the CDR3, the DNA is TGCAGTGCAATCCTGACAGGACTTAACTATGGCTACACCTTC.

This clonotype was seen a few times. The V and J genes are TRBV5-1 and TRBJ2-3; TRBD2 matches at 8 bases. The ends lost 2 bases at V and 0 bases at J; junction bases unmatched: 11. CDR1 and CDR2 from the germline V gene are SGHRS and YFSETQ. CDR3 length: 18 amino acids. The CDR3 loop reads CASSFMGLEGTSTDTQYF. CDR3 DNA sequence: TGCGCCAGCAGCTTCATGGGACTAGAAGGGACTAGCACAGATACGCAGTATTTT.

This chain uses TRBV10-3 with TRBJ1-1, with TRBD1 identical over 8 bases. The junction had 13 bases not matched to a gene; V was cut back by 3 bases and J by 10 bases. The CDR3 runs 15 residues. In germline, CDR1 is ENHRY, CDR2 SYGVKD. The CDR3 sequence is CAISEGRTGTVGAFF. CDR3 nucleotides: TGTGCCATCAGTGAAGGTAGGACAGGGACGGTAGGAGCTTTCTTT.

The chain combines TRBV7-3 with TRBJ2-1; 7 positions agree with TRBD1. V shed 5 bases and J 4 bases; nucleotides not matched to a gene: 8. The CDR3 runs to 15 residues. CDR1 and CDR2 from the germline V gene are SGHTA and FQGTGA. The CDR3 bases are TGTGCCAGCAGCGAACAGGGGACCCCATACAATGAGCAGTTCTTC. Residues: CASSEQGTPYNEQFF.

The chain links TRBV7-9 to TRBJ1-1, with D uncertain. Germline V gene lookup returns CDR1 SEHNR and CDR2 FQNEAQ (reference sequence). Trimming pared 11 bases from V and 4 bases from J, leaving 11 bases between. The CDR3 contains 11 residues. CDR3 nucleotides: TGTGCCTGGGATGGGGTCACTGAAGCTTTCTTT. Translating it yields CAWDGVTEAFF.

About this clonotype: One end of the junction fails to match germline, which may point to a read error. Here the CDR3 reads CASREGTEGEQYF. CDR3 coding DNA: TGTGCCAGCAGGGAAGGGACAGAGGGCGAGCAGTACTTC. The J gene is TRBJ2-7, the V gene TRBV6-1; TRBD1 matches at 7 bases. Germline V CDR1 and CDR2: MNHNS, SASEGT. The CDR3 extends over 13 amino acids.